What follows are 14 T cell receptor beta chains derived from one specimen sequenced in a study of CD8+CD57+ T cells in acquired aplastic anemia. Investigators profiled TCR beta VDJ and CDR3 from genomic DNA template. TCRdb re-called the reads with MiXCR, one entry per CDR3 protein. The table shows 90,000 to 120,000 distinct CDR3 sequences, with approximately 48% occurring only once. The sample taken for sequencing was sorted CD4+, CD8+, or CD8+CD57+ T cells (not recorded which) from PBMCs. The receptors were sampled from a human donor in good health, serving as a control.

This clonotype was picked up many times. V is TRBV9 and J is TRBJ2-7, with D possibly being TRBD2 (7 bases). Germline V gives CDR1 SGDLS, CDR2 YYNGEE. The length of the CDR3 is 15 residues. V was pared by 3 bases and J by 2 bases, with 15 bases between. For the CDR3, the DNA is TGTGCCAGCAGCGCGAGCGGGGACATAACCTACGAGCAGTACTTC. Translation gives CASSASGDITYEQYF.

V gene TRBV10-3 combines with J gene TRBJ1-1; the D gene is possibly TRBD1 (6 bases). Germline lookup yields CDR1 ENHRY and CDR2 SYGVKD. This CDR3 is built from 15 residues. V dropped 0 bases and J dropped 5 bases, with 13 bases sitting between them. The CDR3 loop reads CAISESQGPGTEAFF. CDR3 nucleotides: TGTGCCATCAGTGAGTCGCAGGGGCCTGGTACTGAAGCTTTCTTT.

The chain has TRBV15 and TRBJ2-7; 9 positions match TRBD2. This CDR3 region has 15 residues. Germline V gene lookup returns CDR1 LNHNV and CDR2 YYDKDF (reference sequence). The V segment lost 0 bases and the J segment 4 bases; nucleotides outside the gene matches: 4. CDR3 nucleotide sequence: TGTGCCACCAGCAGAGATGCGGGGGGGCCGTACGAGCAGTACTTC. It translates to CATSRDAGGPYEQYF.

The chain joins TRBV6-2 or TRBV6-3 to TRBJ1-6, with 8 bases aligning to TRBD1. CDR3 size: 16 residues. V gave up 10 bases and J gave up 6 bases; unmatched junction bases: 14. Germline lookup yields CDR1 MNHEY and CDR2 SVGEGT. The CDR3 bases are TGTGCCACCGCCGACAGGGGCTCAGGTGGTAATTCACCCCTCCACTTT. Translation: CATADRGSGGNSPLHF.

V usage is TRBV5-4 and J usage is TRBJ1-2, with a possible D match to TRBD1 (5 bases). Deletions cut 0 bases from V and 3 bases from J, with 12 bases between. Per germline, CDR1 SGHNT and CDR2 YYREEE (reference sequence). The CDR3 spans 15 residues. The CDR3 DNA reads as TGTGCCAGCAGCTTGGTGGGAGGGGTCTACTATGGCTACACCTTC. It is translated as CASSLVGGVYYGYTF. The complete variable domain, with remaining parts taken from reference TRBV5-4 and TRBJ1-2, reads ETGVTQSPTHLIKTRGQQVTLRCSSQSGHNTVSWYQQALGQGPQFIFQYYREEENGRGNFPPRFSGLQFPNYSSELNVNALELDDSALYLCASSLVGGVYYGYTFGSGTRLTVV.

Ten or more counts support this clonotype. The chain links TRBV9 to TRBJ2-2; possibly TRBD2 for D (5 bases). CDR1 is SGDLS and CDR2 is YYNGEE in the germline V gene. CDR3 length: 14 amino acids. The germline V and J ends were trimmed by 1 base and 6 bases, with 10 bases remaining between them. As DNA, the CDR3 is TGTGCCAGCAGCGTAACTAGGGTCGCCGGGGAGCTGTTTTTT. It specifies CASSVTRVAGELFF.

This clonotype was seen only once. This rearrangement joins TRBV19 to TRBJ2-3; 11 bases map to TRBD1. The CDR3 contains 15 residues. J gave up 11 bases and V 7 bases, and 14 bases lay outside the gene matches. CDR1 LNHDA and CDR2 SQIVND come from the germline V gene (reference sequence). CDR3 sequence (DNA): TGTGCCAGTATCCCTGGACAGGGGGCGCACAATGAGCAGTATTTT. Its protein product is CASIPGQGAHNEQYF. Full variable domain (rest looked up from reference TRBV19 and TRBJ2-3): DGGITQSPKYLFRKEGQNVTLSCEQNLNHDAMYWYRQDPGQGLRLIYYSQIVNDFQKGDIAEGYSVSREKKESFPLTVTSAQKNPTAFYLCASIPGQGAHNEQYFGPGTRLTVL.

This clonotype has at least ten counts. This chain connects TRBV6-1 to TRBJ2-5, with TRBD1 identical over 7 bases. The germline CDR1 and CDR2 sequences are MNHNS and SASEGT. V was pared by 6 bases and J by 2 bases, with 12 bases of the junction left unmatched. This CDR3 contains 16 residues. CDR3 sequence (DNA): TGTGCCAGCAGGAACCTCCGGGACAGAGGGCAAGAGACCCAGTACTTC. It is translated as CASRNLRDRGQETQYF.

Note on this clonotype: This may arise from a read error, as a much more abundant clone is one base away. CDR3 coding DNA: TGTGCCAGCAGTCGCCCAAACAGGGACGACACTGAAGCTTTCTTT. It translates to CASSRPNRDDTEAFF. The chain employs TRBV6-1 and TRBJ1-1; possibly TRBD1 for D (6 bases). The CDR3 has 15 amino acids. CDR1 and CDR2 (germline): MNHNS, SASEGT. Trimming removed 5 bases at V and 3 bases at J, with 16 bases between.

This clonotype was seen a handful of times. This chain joins TRBV29-1 and TRBJ1-2, with TRBD1 as a possible D gene (6 bases). CDR3 size: 14 residues. The germline V and J ends were trimmed by 7 bases and 4 bases, with 19 bases remaining between them. Germline CDR1 SQVTM, CDR2 ANQGSEA. CDR3 residues: CSAHSFGGAYGYTF. CDR3 bases: TGCAGCGCGCACAGTTTCGGGGGGGCCTATGGCTACACCTTC.

This rearrangement joins TRBV4-2 to TRBJ1-4, with 7 bases aligning to TRBD1. This CDR3 region has 20 residues. Losses at the gene ends were 4 bases for V and 3 bases for J; bases not matched to a gene: 20. Per germline, CDR1 LGHNA and CDR2 YNFKEQ. Written as DNA, the CDR3 is TGTGCCAGCAGCCCGACAGGGTATAAGACTTGTGGTCGCGCTAATGAAAAACTGTTTTTT. Protein: CASSPTGYKTCGRANEKLFF.

Ten or more counts support this clonotype. J is TRBJ2-5 and V is TRBV7-3, with D possibly being TRBD2 (6 bases). The CDR3 is 14 residues long. CDR1 is SGHTA, CDR2 FQGTGA, per germline. V was cut by 4 bases and J by 2 bases, with 11 bases left in between. CDR3 region: CASSSYGGQETQYF. The CDR3 DNA is TGTGCCAGCAGCTCTTACGGGGGTCAAGAGACCCAGTACTTC.

The sample holds a few counts of this clonotype. Here the CDR3 reads CASSLEGGETQYF. DNA of the CDR3: TGTGCCAGCAGCTTAGAGGGCGGGGAGACCCAGTACTTC. V is TRBV7-9 and J is TRBJ2-5; tentative D call: TRBD2 (5 bases). CDR3 length equals 13 residues. CDR1 and CDR2 (germline): SEHNR, FQNEAQ (reference sequence). V was trimmed by 1 base and J by 5 bases, leaving 8 bases between them.

The V call is TRBV3-1, the J call TRBJ2-1; 10 nucleotides align to TRBD2. Germline-derived CDR1 and CDR2 are LGHDT and YNNKEL (reference sequence). Trimming removed 0 bases from V and 5 bases from J; junction bases left unmatched: 4. The CDR3 spans 16 residues. The CDR3: CASSQDGTSENNEQFF. CDR3 bases: TGTGCCAGCAGCCAAGACGGGACTAGCGAAAACAATGAGCAGTTCTTC.